The TCR beta chain described here comes from a study of T cell changes during pregnancy in multiple sclerosis. This CDR3 is 15 amino acids long. V lost 5 bases and J lost 2, with 15 bases in between. CDR1 is MDHEN and CDR2 is SYDVKM in the germline V gene. The table came from immunoSEQ multiplex PCR; TCRdb's copy has only in-frame clones and leaves some out. This repertoire shows about 92,000 clones, roughly 90% found once; its top ten account for less than 2%. V and J are TRBV28 and TRBJ1-1; D is perhaps TRBD1 (6 bases). This specimen was peripheral blood, taken in the first trimester of pregnancy. This clonotype was obtained from a female donor with multiple sclerosis, enrolled in a pregnancy study. The CDR3 spells CASSTPRTDNTEAFF. The CDR3 region has the DNA TGTGCCAGCAGTACTCCCCGGACAGACAACACTGAAGCTTTCTTT.